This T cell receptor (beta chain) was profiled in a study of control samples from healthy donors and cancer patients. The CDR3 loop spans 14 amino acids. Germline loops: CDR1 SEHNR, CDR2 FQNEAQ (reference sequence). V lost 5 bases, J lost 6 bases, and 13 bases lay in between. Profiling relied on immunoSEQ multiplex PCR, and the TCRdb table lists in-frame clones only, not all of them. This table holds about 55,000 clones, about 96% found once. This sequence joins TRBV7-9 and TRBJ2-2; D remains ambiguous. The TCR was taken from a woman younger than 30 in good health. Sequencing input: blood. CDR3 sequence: CASSPAAVAGELFF. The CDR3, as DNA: TGTGCCAGCAGCCCCGCCGCGGTGGCCGGGGAGCTGTTTTTT.